This T cell receptor beta chain derives from a study of metastatic and nonmetastatic thyroid tumors. None of the patients had undergone any treatment ahead of thyroid surgery. This clone was seen many times. Its target is unknown. Findings and caveats of the study: It was reported that TCR beta diversity was significantly higher in malignant thyroid tumors than benign nodules, in blood and tumor.

The V gene's germline CDR1 is MNHNS and CDR2 SASEGT. V dropped 3 bases and J dropped 4; count of bases not matched to a gene: 6. This CDR3 comprises 14 residues. TCRdb re-clonotyped the PCR reads via MiXCR. The data contain around 41,000 clones, about 13% of them singletons. The TCR originated in a female donor with papillary thyroid cancer or a benign thyroid nodule (not recorded which). Some clones in this sample may be carry-over from other donors' samples. The sample was blood. The chain couples TRBV6-1 to TRBJ2-7; 7 bases agree with TRBD1. As DNA, the CDR3 is TGTGCCAGCAGTGACCGGGACAGATTATACGAGCAGTACTTC. The encoded protein is CASSDRDRLYEQYF.